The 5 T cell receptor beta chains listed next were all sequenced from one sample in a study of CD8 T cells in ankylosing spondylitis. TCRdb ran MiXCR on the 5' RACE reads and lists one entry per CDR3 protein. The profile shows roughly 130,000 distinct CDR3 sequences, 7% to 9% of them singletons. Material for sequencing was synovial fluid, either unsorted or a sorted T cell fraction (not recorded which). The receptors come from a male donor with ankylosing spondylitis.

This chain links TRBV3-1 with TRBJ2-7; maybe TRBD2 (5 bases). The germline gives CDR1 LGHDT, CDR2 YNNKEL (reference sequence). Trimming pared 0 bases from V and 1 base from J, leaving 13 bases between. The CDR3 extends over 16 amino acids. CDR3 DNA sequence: TGTGCCAGCAGCCAAGATCCGGGGATGCTTTCCTACGAGCAGTACTTC. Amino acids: CASSQDPGMLSYEQYF.

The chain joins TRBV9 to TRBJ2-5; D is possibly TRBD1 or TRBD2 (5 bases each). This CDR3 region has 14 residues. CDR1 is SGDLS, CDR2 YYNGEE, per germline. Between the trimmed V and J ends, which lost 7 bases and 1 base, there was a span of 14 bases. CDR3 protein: CASGAGGSQETQYF. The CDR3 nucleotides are TGTGCCAGCGGGGCGGGTGGGTCCCAAGAGACCCAGTACTTC.

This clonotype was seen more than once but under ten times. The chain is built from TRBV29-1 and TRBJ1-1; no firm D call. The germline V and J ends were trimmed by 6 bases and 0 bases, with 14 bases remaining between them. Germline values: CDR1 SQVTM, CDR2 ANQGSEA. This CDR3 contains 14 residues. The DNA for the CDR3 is TGCAGCGTCGGGGTAGAGCCGATGAACACTGAAGCTTTCTTT. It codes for CSVGVEPMNTEAFF.

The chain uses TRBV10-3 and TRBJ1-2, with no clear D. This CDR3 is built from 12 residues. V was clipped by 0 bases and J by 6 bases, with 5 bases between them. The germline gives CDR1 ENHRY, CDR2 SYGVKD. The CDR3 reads CAISESKNGYTF. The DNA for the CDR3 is TGTGCCATCAGTGAGTCTAAGAATGGCTACACCTTC.

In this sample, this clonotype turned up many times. DNA for the CDR3: TGTGCCAGCAGCTCCTCAGGGGAGAGGACCGCGTGGTATGGCTACACCTTC. Translating gives CASSSSGERTAWYGYTF. The J gene is TRBJ1-2, the V gene TRBV7-2, with a possible D match to TRBD1 (6 bases). Deletions cut 4 bases from V and 5 bases from J, with 23 bases between. This CDR3 comprises 17 residues. Germline CDR1 SGHTA, CDR2 FQGNSA.